Below, 30 T cell receptor beta chains from the same sample are listed, as sequenced in a study of blood T cell repertoires in COVID-19. Some clones are missing from TCRdb's copy, which holds only in-frame ones; the method was immunoSEQ multiplex PCR. The data show 400,000 or so clones, 80% to 90% seen once. Material for sequencing was PBMCs or T cells enriched from blood (not recorded which). These TCRs come from a man aged 35-49 years in a cohort exposed to, infected with or recovered from COVID-19 (not recorded which).

V gene TRBV27 combines with J gene TRBJ2-1, with D possibly matching TRBD2 (6 bases). The CDR3 sequence is 16 residues long. The V gene's germline CDR1 is MNHEY and CDR2 SMNVEV (reference sequence). Trimming shortened V by 5 bases and J by 0 bases, and 14 bases separated the two germline ends. CDR3: CASSPRDGSSYNEQFF. The CDR3 DNA follows: TGTGCCAGCAGTCCGAGGGACGGGAGCTCCTACAATGAGCAGTTCTTC.

The chain employs TRBV6-2 or TRBV6-3 and TRBJ2-1; the match to TRBD2 covers 9 bases. Trimming took 0 bases from V and 5 from J; bases not matched to a gene: 2. The germline CDR1 and CDR2 sequences are MNHEY and SVGEGT. This CDR3 comprises 15 residues. The CDR3 sequence: CASSYSTSGNNEQFF. The CDR3 nucleotides are TGTGCCAGCAGTTACTCGACTAGCGGAAACAATGAGCAGTTCTTC.

This sequence joins TRBV7-2 and TRBJ2-1; 7 bases agree with TRBD1. V was clipped by 6 bases and J by 8 bases; unmatched bases: 13. The CDR3 is made up of 15 amino acids. Per the germline V gene, CDR1 is SGHTA and CDR2 is FQGNSA. In DNA form, the CDR3 reads TGTGCCAGCAGTACCGGACAGGTATTCTGGGATGAGCAGTTCTTC. Its protein is CASSTGQVFWDEQFF. Filled out from reference TRBV7-2 and TRBJ2-1, the complete variable domain reads GAGVSQSPSNKVTEKGKDVELRCDPISGHTALYWYRQSLGQGLEFLIYFQGNSAPDKSGLPSDRFSAERTGGSVSTLTIQRTQQEDSAVYLCASSTGQVFWDEQFFGPGTRLTVL.

The genes are TRBV3-1 (or the pseudogene TRBV3-2) and TRBJ1-4; TRBD1 is a possible D gene (5 bases). The germline V gene encodes CDR1 LGHDT and CDR2 YNNKEL (reference sequence). The CDR3 sequence is 15 residues long. With 0 bases removed from V and 6 bases from J, the gap between germline ends came to 11 bases. This CDR3 is CASSQDQGWDEKLFF. CDR3 nucleotides: TGTGCCAGCAGCCAAGACCAGGGTTGGGATGAAAAACTGTTTTTT.

The CDR3 DNA is TGTGCCAGTAGTATAGGGTGGGAGGCACACAATGAGCAGTTCTTC. Encoded protein: CASSIGWEAHNEQFF. The chain has TRBV19 and TRBJ2-1, with D possibly TRBD2 on 6 matching bases. Between the trimmed V and J ends, which lost 1 base and 5 bases, there was a span of 12 bases. Germline assignment: CDR1 LNHDA and CDR2 SQIVND (reference sequence). CDR3 size: 15 residues.

This clone was observed a few times. The DNA for the CDR3 is TGTGCCTGGAGAATTAAGGGAGCAGAGACCCAGTACTTC. Translating gives CAWRIKGAETQYF. This chain uses TRBV30 with TRBJ2-5; a possible D gene is TRBD2 (5 bases). Germline assignment: CDR1 GTSNPN and CDR2 SVGIG (reference sequence). Trimming left V 3 bases short and J 4 bases short, with 12 bases between. This CDR3 is 13 amino acids long. Full variable domain (rest looked up from reference TRBV30 and TRBJ2-5): SQTIHQWPATLVQPVGSPLSLECTVEGTSNPNLYWYRQAAGRGLQLLFYSVGIGQISSEVPQNLSASRPQDRQFILSSKKLLLSDSGFYLCAWRIKGAETQYFGPGTRLLVL.

This chain connects TRBV4-1 to TRBJ2-1, with D perhaps matching TRBD2 (5 bases). Germline assignment: CDR1 MGHRA and CDR2 YSYEKL. The CDR3 has 14 amino acids. Trimming took 1 base from V and 9 from J, leaving 13 bases between them. CDR3 in amino acids: CASSQVGIGGEQFF. CDR3 nucleotide sequence: TGCGCCAGCAGCCAAGTGGGCATAGGAGGTGAGCAGTTCTTC.

This clone was recorded only once. The V call is TRBV20-1, the J call TRBJ2-3; TRBD2 aligns across 8 bases. Unmatched junction bases numbered 13, after V lost 3 bases and J lost 2 bases. CDR1 and CDR2 from the germline V gene are DFQATT and SNEGSKA (reference sequence). The CDR3 contains 17 residues. The CDR3 reads CSASGDAGRALTDTQYF. The CDR3 DNA sequence: TGCAGTGCTAGTGGAGACGCCGGGAGGGCCCTCACAGATACGCAGTATTTT.

The rearrangement links TRBV21-1 to TRBJ2-5; TRBD2 is taken as the D call from the table, unchecked against the DNA. TRBV21-1 is termed a pseudogene. This CDR3 is 15 amino acids long. The CDR3 is CASSKAGNHQETQYF. CDR3 sequence (DNA): TGTGCCAGCAGCAAAGCCGGGAACCACCAAGAGACCCAGTACTTC.

This chain connects TRBV7-2 to TRBJ1-2; D is perhaps TRBD1 (5 bases). Germline V gene lookup returns CDR1 SGHTA and CDR2 FQGNSA. V was clipped by 1 base and J by 0 bases, with 12 bases between them. The CDR3 consists of 16 residues. CDR3 sequence reads: CASSLGGGLANYGYTF. The CDR3 coding sequence is TGTGCCAGCAGCTTAGGGGGCGGATTAGCTAACTATGGCTACACCTTC.

This chain joins TRBV7-7 and TRBJ2-1, with 9 nucleotides matching TRBD2. Germline CDR1 SSHAT, CDR2 FNYEAQ (reference sequence). CDR3 length equals 15 residues. Trimming removed 5 bases from V and 6 bases from J; junction bases left unmatched: 8. CDR3 DNA: TGTGCCAGCAGCCGGGGCGGGAGGGCCCTCAATGAGCAGTTCTTC. Translation gives CASSRGGRALNEQFF.

Details on this clone: Other DNA sequences within the sample encode an identical CDR3. The chain employs TRBV6-5 and TRBJ1-5; 8 bases match TRBD1. Germline V gives CDR1 MNHEY, CDR2 SVGAGI. The J segment lost 4 bases and the V segment lost 2 bases, leaving 4 bases of the junction unmatched. The CDR3 loop spans 15 amino acids. The CDR3 sequence: CASSYDGQGNQPQHF. The CDR3 bases are TGTGCCAGCAGTTACGACGGACAGGGTAATCAGCCCCAGCATTTT.

This chain links TRBV18 with TRBJ1-5, with TRBD1 as a possible D gene (6 bases). The CDR3 loop spans 15 amino acids. V dropped 0 bases and J dropped 4 bases, with 10 bases sitting between them. Germline CDR1 reads KGHSH; CDR2 reads LQKENI. CDR3 nucleotide sequence: TGTGCCAGCTCACCACCAGGGGGAAGAAATCAGCCCCAGCATTTT. This codes for CASSPPGGRNQPQHF.

This chain links TRBV11-2 with TRBJ2-2; D is perhaps TRBD1 (5 bases). The germline CDR1 and CDR2 sequences are SGHAT and FQNNGV. Trimming removed 1 base at V and 2 bases at J, with 5 bases between. The CDR3 has 14 amino acids. CDR3 sequence: CASSLGGNTGELFF. In DNA, the CDR3 is TGTGCCAGCAGCTTAGGGGGCAACACCGGGGAGCTGTTTTTT.

This clone was seen a handful of times. The chain links TRBV5-1 to TRBJ2-1; D is uncertain. CDR1 SGHRS and CDR2 YFSETQ come from the germline V gene. This CDR3 spans 12 amino acids. V dropped 3 bases and J dropped 8 bases, with 9 bases sitting between them. The CDR3 region is CASSYPADEQFF. CDR3 coding DNA: TGCGCCAGCAGCTATCCGGCGGATGAGCAGTTCTTC.

CDR3 protein: CASSPWTGNDEQYF. In nucleotides, the CDR3 is TGTGCCAGCAGCCCCTGGACAGGGAACGACGAGCAGTACTTC. The V and J genes are TRBV9 and TRBJ2-7; 8 nucleotides align to TRBD1. Germline CDR1 SGDLS, CDR2 YYNGEE. This CDR3 contains 14 residues. J was trimmed by 5 bases and V by 4 bases; bases with no gene match: 8.

The J gene is TRBJ1-5, the V gene TRBV4-1; D is possibly TRBD1 (5 bases). Trimming removed 2 bases from V and 6 bases from J, with 8 bases in between. CDR3 size: 13 residues. Germline V lookup: CDR1 MGHRA, CDR2 YSYEKL. The CDR3 region has the DNA TGCGCCAGCAGCCAAACTCAGGGTCAGCCCCAGCATTTT. Amino acids: CASSQTQGQPQHF.

The J gene is TRBJ1-1, the V gene TRBV18; possibly TRBD1 for D (5 bases). There are 13 residues in the CDR3. Germline CDR1 reads KGHSH; CDR2 reads LQKENI. Trimming took off 3 bases at V and 4 bases at J, with 9 bases between the two ends. CDR3 protein: CASSPGQSTEAFF. The CDR3 region has the DNA TGTGCCAGCTCACCCGGACAATCCACTGAAGCTTTCTTT. Filled out from reference TRBV18 and TRBJ1-1, the complete variable domain reads NAGVMQNPRHLVRRRGQEARLRCSPMKGHSHVYWYRQLPEEGLKFMVYLQKENIIDESGMPKERFSAEFPKEGPSILRIQQVVRGDSAAYFCASSPGQSTEAFFGQGTRLTVV.

This sequence joins TRBV19 and TRBJ1-3, with TRBD1 as a possible D gene (5 bases). Trimming stripped 3 bases from V and 4 bases from J, with 19 bases between. Germline V gene lookup returns CDR1 LNHDA and CDR2 SQIVND (reference sequence). The CDR3 totals 17 residues. The DNA for the CDR3 is TGTGCCAGTAGTATTCTCGACAGTCAAGGTTTCGGAAACACCATATATTTT. It is translated as CASSILDSQGFGNTIYF.

The chain carries TRBV30 and TRBJ2-7; a weak D match, TRBD1 (6 bases). There are 14 residues in the CDR3. With 0 bases removed from V and 6 bases from J, the gap between germline ends came to 15 bases. Germline V lookup: CDR1 GTSNPN, CDR2 SVGIG (reference sequence). The CDR3 sequence: CAWSVQGGSSEQYF. CDR3 bases: TGTGCCTGGAGTGTACAGGGCGGCTCGAGCGAGCAGTACTTC.

The gene calls are TRBV2 and TRBJ1-6, with TRBD1 matching 7 bases. The CDR3 sequence is 14 residues long. The trim removed 5 bases at V and 2 bases at J, leaving 0 bases unmatched. CDR1 and CDR2 (germline): SNHLY, FYNNEI. CDR3 residues: CASSTGAYNSPLHF. The CDR3, as DNA: TGTGCCAGCAGTACAGGGGCCTATAATTCACCCCTCCACTTT.

The chain is built from TRBV9 and TRBJ1-1; a weak D match, TRBD1 (5 bases). V was clipped by 0 bases and J by 0 bases, with 12 bases between them. The CDR3 contains 16 residues. CDR1 SGDLS and CDR2 YYNGEE come from the germline V gene. CDR3 bases: TGTGCCAGCAGCGTAGAACCCCAGGGTATGAACACTGAAGCTTTCTTT. As protein: CASSVEPQGMNTEAFF.

The chain links TRBV12-5 to TRBJ2-7; unclear D gene. Trimming stripped 5 bases from V and 2 bases from J, with 10 bases between. The CDR3 is made up of 13 amino acids. From germline, CDR1 is LGHNT and CDR2 FRNRAP. This CDR3 is CASGTTSAYEQYF. As DNA, the CDR3 is TGTGCTAGTGGTACCACTTCTGCCTACGAGCAGTACTTC.

The rearrangement uses TRBV7-2 and TRBJ1-1, with D tentatively TRBD1 (6 bases). The CDR3 extends over 17 amino acids. Germline CDR1 reads SGHTA; CDR2 reads FQGNSA. Trimming stripped 3 bases from V and 0 bases from J, with 17 bases between. The CDR3 sequence: CASSFSRDKLLNTEAFF. CDR3 coding DNA: TGTGCCAGCAGCTTTAGTCGGGACAAATTACTGAACACTGAAGCTTTCTTT.

The genes are TRBV7-2 and TRBJ1-1, with D possibly TRBD1 on 6 matching bases. The CDR3 totals 14 residues. With 5 bases removed from V and 10 bases from J, the gap between germline ends came to 20 bases. Germline V lookup: CDR1 SGHTA, CDR2 FQGNSA. CDR3 DNA: TGTGCCAGCAGCATAATACAGGGCCCGATGGGAGCTTTCTTT. Protein sequence: CASSIIQGPMGAFF.

V gene TRBV12-5 combines with J gene TRBJ1-1; maybe TRBD1 (6 bases). Trimming took 5 bases from V and 0 from J, leaving 13 bases between them. The CDR3 has 15 residues. In germline, CDR1 is LGHNT, CDR2 FRNRAP. The CDR3 region is CASGPRGQMNTEAFF. Here the CDR3 DNA reads TGTGCTAGTGGTCCCCGCGGACAGATGAACACTGAAGCTTTCTTT.

CDR3 nucleotides: TGTGCCAGCAGTTACGTTAGGGGCAGGGAAAATCAGCCCCAGCATTTT. Its protein is CASSYVRGRENQPQHF. This chain joins TRBV6-6 and TRBJ1-5, with D possibly TRBD1 on 5 matching bases. Trimming took 2 bases from V and 4 from J, leaving 15 bases between them. The CDR3 contains 16 residues. Germline V gives CDR1 MNHNY, CDR2 SVGAGI (reference sequence).

Only one count was recorded for this clone. The chain is built from TRBV6-5 and TRBJ2-3; 7 nucleotides align to TRBD2. The ends lost 2 bases at V and 0 bases at J; junction bases unmatched: 2. Germline CDR1 and CDR2: MNHEY and SVGAGI. The CDR3 sequence is 15 residues long. CDR3 sequence: CASSYLGGSTDTQYF. The CDR3 nucleotides read TGTGCCAGCAGTTACCTCGGGGGGAGCACAGATACGCAGTATTTT.

The chain links TRBV9 to TRBJ2-2; D not resolved. Trimming took 0 bases from V and 4 from J, leaving 7 bases between them. Germline CDR1 reads SGDLS; CDR2 reads YYNGEE. The CDR3 is made up of 14 amino acids. CDR3 sequence reads: CASSVGWSTGELFF. In nucleotides, the CDR3 is TGTGCCAGCAGCGTAGGCTGGAGCACCGGGGAGCTGTTTTTT.

The chain carries TRBV15 and TRBJ2-4, with D hard to call. Looked up from germline, CDR1 is LNHNV and CDR2 is YYDKDF (reference sequence). The CDR3 covers 13 residues. With 3 bases removed from V and 15 bases from J, the gap between germline ends came to 18 bases. CDR3 residues: CATSSRYSARWYF. The CDR3 DNA reads as TGTGCCACCAGCAGCCGGTACTCAGCGCGTTGGTACTTC.